The 23 T cell receptor beta chains in this list originate from one sample, sequenced in a study of blood T cell repertoires in COVID-19 (dated by TCRdb to 2020 to 2021). The library came from the immunoSEQ multiplex PCR assay. TCRdb re-hosts the immuneACCESS table, in-frame sequences only. Its copies lack some clones; in the studies checked, an unresolved V gene accounts for under half of them, and the cause for the rest is not known. Across this sample there are roughly 200,000 clones, with 88% seen only once. The ten most abundant clones make up approximately 6% of the sample. The sequenced sample was peripheral blood. These receptors were obtained from a man in his forties with active or convalescent COVID-19.

This clone appeared once. The rearrangement links TRBV27 to TRBJ2-1; a possible D gene is TRBD1 (7 bases). V lost 1 base and J 8 bases, leaving 21 bases between the germline ends. The CDR3 sequence is 17 residues long. Germline CDR1 reads MNHEY; CDR2 reads SMNVEV (reference sequence). The DNA for the CDR3 is TGTGCCAGCAGTTTATTAAGGACAGGAGGGGTTTTCTATGAGCAGTTCTTC. Protein product: CASSLLRTGGVFYEQFF.

The chain combines TRBV24-1 with TRBJ2-3; 9 nucleotides match TRBD1. V shed 6 bases and J 4 bases; nucleotides not matched to a gene: 7. The CDR3 consists of 15 residues. Germline values: CDR1 KGHDR, CDR2 SFDVKD. This chain's CDR3 is CATSITGGFSDTQYF. As DNA, the CDR3 is TGTGCCACCAGTATCACAGGGGGCTTTTCAGATACGCAGTATTTT.

This clone was seen only a few times. As DNA, the CDR3 is TGTGCCAGCAGCCTAATGGACAGTTCCTCTGGAAACACCATATATTTT. Residues: CASSLMDSSSGNTIYF. J is TRBJ1-3 and V is TRBV28; perhaps TRBD1 as D (6 bases). The CDR3 is 16 amino acids. Trimming pared 6 bases from V and 0 bases from J, leaving 15 bases between. The germline V gene encodes CDR1 MDHEN and CDR2 SYDVKM.

J is TRBJ2-3 and V is TRBV6-5; 8 bases are a match to TRBD1. The germline V gene encodes CDR1 MNHEY and CDR2 SVGAGI. This CDR3 spans 15 amino acids. V was pared by 8 bases and J by 2 bases, with 9 bases of the junction left unmatched. CDR3 sequence reads: CASAQGVRDTDTQYF. The CDR3 DNA reads TGTGCCAGCGCACAGGGGGTTCGGGACACAGATACGCAGTATTTT.

This chain connects TRBV19 to TRBJ1-2; no reliable D call. Germline V gives CDR1 LNHDA, CDR2 SQIVND (reference sequence). V gave up 3 bases and J gave up 3 bases, with 11 bases separating them. CDR3 length: 14 amino acids. This chain's CDR3 is CASSIQSIDYGYTF. DNA for the CDR3: TGTGCCAGTAGTATTCAATCCATTGACTATGGCTACACCTTC.

This chain links TRBV5-4 with TRBJ2-2; 7 bases line up with TRBD2. J gave up 1 base and V 4 bases, and 7 bases lay outside the gene matches. This CDR3 region has 16 residues. The germline V gene has CDR1 SGHNT and CDR2 YYREEE (reference sequence). The CDR3 protein is CASSRKRDGNTGELFF. The CDR3 DNA reads as TGTGCCAGCAGCCGTAAGCGGGACGGGAACACCGGGGAGCTGTTTTTT.

The V and J genes are TRBV28 and TRBJ2-4; D ambiguous. The CDR3 sequence is 14 residues long. Germline V gene sequence: CDR1 MDHEN, CDR2 SYDVKM. The germline V and J ends were trimmed by 6 bases and 0 bases, with 9 bases remaining between them. The CDR3 sequence is CASSIQAAKNIQYF. The CDR3 coding sequence is TGTGCCAGCAGCATTCAGGCAGCCAAAAACATTCAGTACTTC.

V usage is TRBV9 and J usage is TRBJ1-1, with TRBD1 matching 9 bases. The trim removed 3 bases at V and 6 bases at J, leaving 9 bases unmatched. CDR3 length: 15 residues. From germline, CDR1 is SGDLS and CDR2 YYNGEE. The CDR3 nucleotides are TGTGCCAGCAGCGCCCCGACAGGGGGAAGTTCTGAAGCTTTCTTT. As protein: CASSAPTGGSSEAFF.

The chain recombines TRBV24-1 with TRBJ1-6; TRBD1 agrees at 10 bases. The germline V gene has CDR1 KGHDR and CDR2 SFDVKD. J gave up 0 bases and V 4 bases, and 5 bases lay outside the gene matches. This CDR3 has 18 residues. CDR3: CATSDPGTGDSYNSPLHF. CDR3 bases: TGTGCCACCAGTGACCCCGGGACAGGGGACTCCTATAATTCACCCCTCCACTTT.

The V call is TRBV20-1, the J call TRBJ1-2; D remains unclear. V gave up 6 bases and J gave up 8 bases, with 13 bases separating them. This CDR3 region has 11 residues. Germline V gives CDR1 DFQATT, CDR2 SNEGSKA (reference sequence). The CDR3 sequence: CSARLSGGYTF. DNA of the CDR3: TGCAGTGCCCGTTTGTCGGGGGGCTACACCTTC.

The chain links TRBV5-4 to TRBJ2-7; 9 bases agree with TRBD2. V lost 0 bases, J lost 6 bases, and 10 bases stayed unmatched. Per germline, CDR1 SGHNT and CDR2 YYREEE (reference sequence). The CDR3 length is 16 residues. The CDR3 region is CASSLEGAGGPREQYF. In nucleotides, the CDR3 is TGTGCCAGCAGCTTGGAGGGGGCGGGAGGGCCCCGCGAGCAGTACTTC.

The gene calls are TRBV6-4 and TRBJ1-2; D is unclear. The CDR3 totals 13 residues. Germline-derived CDR1 and CDR2 are MRHNA and SNTAGT. V lost 3 bases and J lost 2, with 7 bases in between. The DNA of the CDR3 is TGTGCCAGCAGTGAAAACAGAAACTATGGCTACACCTTC. Its protein product is CASSENRNYGYTF.

The chain employs TRBV6-5 and TRBJ2-1, with a tentative D call TRBD2 (7 bases). Trimming took off 1 base at V and 8 bases at J, with 18 bases between the two ends. CDR1 is MNHEY and CDR2 is SVGAGI in the germline V gene. This CDR3 spans 16 amino acids. The CDR3 DNA sequence: TGTGCCAGCAGTTACTATTCCGGGGGGCCGGGACATGAGCAGTTCTTC. Residues: CASSYYSGGPGHEQFF.

Here the CDR3 DNA reads TGTGCCAGCAGTTACGAGGGCACCTATCCGAATGGCTACACCTTC. Encoded protein: CASSYEGTYPNGYTF. The rearrangement joins TRBV6-2 or TRBV6-3 to TRBJ1-2, with D uncertain. The CDR3 loop spans 15 amino acids. Germline V gene data show CDR1 as MNHEY and CDR2 as SVGEGT. Trimming cost V 2 bases and J 6 bases, with 16 bases left between them.

The chain carries TRBV5-5 and TRBJ2-7; D may be TRBD1 (6 bases). The CDR3 runs 16 residues. V lost 1 base and J 4 bases, leaving 18 bases between the germline ends. Germline V gene sequence: CDR1 SGHKS, CDR2 YYEKEE (reference sequence). The CDR3 DNA sequence: TGTGCCAGCAGCTTGTATCGGACAGAGAATGAGTACGAGCAGTACTTC. This gives the protein CASSLYRTENEYEQYF.

The chain couples TRBV29-1 to TRBJ2-5, with 13 positions matching TRBD2. From germline, CDR1 is SQVTM and CDR2 ANQGSEA. The junction had 8 bases not matched to a gene; V was cut back by 7 bases and J by 3 bases. The CDR3 length is 15 residues. The CDR3 DNA reads as TGCAGCGCTAAGGGACTAGCGGGAAGAAAAGAGACCCAGTACTTC. Amino acids: CSAKGLAGRKETQYF.

The table lists this clone with a few counts. The rearrangement uses TRBV13 and TRBJ2-1; TRBD2 agrees at 16 bases. V lost 5 bases, J lost 7 bases, and 5 bases stayed unmatched. CDR1 is PRHDT and CDR2 is FYEKMQ in the germline V gene (reference sequence). This CDR3 comprises 16 residues. CDR3 residues: CASSAGLAGGDNEQFF. DNA of the CDR3: TGTGCCAGCAGCGCGGGACTAGCGGGAGGGGATAATGAGCAGTTCTTC.

The chain combines TRBV5-6 with TRBJ1-1; D not resolved. V shed 1 base and J shed 5 bases, with 6 bases lying between them. CDR1 is SGHDT and CDR2 is YYEEEE in the germline V gene. The CDR3 extends over 12 amino acids. CDR3 DNA sequence: TGTGCCAGCAGCTTGAAGGAGACTGAAGCTTTCTTT. As protein: CASSLKETEAFF.

V gene TRBV29-1 combines with J gene TRBJ2-1; TRBD1 matches at 10 bases. The length of the CDR3 is 13 residues. Germline CDR1 and CDR2: SQVTM and ANQGSEA. Germline trimming cut 6 bases from V and 3 bases from J; bases unmatched to any gene: 2. DNA for the CDR3: TGCAGCGTAGGGACAGGGGTCTACAATGAGCAGTTCTTC. Translated, it gives CSVGTGVYNEQFF.

This chain links TRBV4-2 with TRBJ1-2, with TRBD1 matching 7 bases. Germline values: CDR1 LGHNA, CDR2 YNFKEQ. Germline trimming cut 4 bases from V and 3 bases from J; bases unmatched to any gene: 11. The CDR3 has 16 amino acids. The CDR3 nucleotides are TGTGCCAGCAGCCCTACAGGGGAATTAAAGGACTATGGCTACACCTTC. Protein product: CASSPTGELKDYGYTF.

This clone is a singleton in its sample. The rearrangement links TRBV9 to TRBJ1-1; 8 positions match TRBD1. The CDR3 is made up of 14 amino acids. Germline assignment: CDR1 SGDLS and CDR2 YYNGEE. V shed 4 bases, J shed 4 bases, and the junction held 6 bases outside the gene matches. For the CDR3, the DNA is TGTGCCAGCAGCCGGACAGGGCGGGTCACTGAAGCTTTCTTT. Its translation: CASSRTGRVTEAFF.

The chain is built from TRBV13 and TRBJ1-5, with D hard to call. This CDR3 contains 14 residues. Germline V gives CDR1 PRHDT, CDR2 FYEKMQ (reference sequence). V lost 5 bases, J lost 1 base, and 9 bases lay in between. This CDR3 is CASSRLRSNQPQHF. CDR3 in DNA: TGTGCCAGCAGCCGCCTACGCAGCAATCAGCCCCAGCATTTT. The full variable domain, rest sourced from reference TRBV13 and TRBJ1-5, is AAGVIQSPRHLIKEKRETATLKCYPIPRHDTVYWYQQGPGQDPQFLISFYEKMQSDKGSIPDRFSAQQFSDYHSELNMSSLELGDSALYFCASSRLRSNQPQHFGDGTRLSIL.

The chain employs TRBV6-2 or TRBV6-3 and TRBJ2-7, with TRBD1 identical over 10 bases. The junction had 7 bases not matched to a gene; V was cut back by 5 bases and J by 3 bases. The CDR3 sequence is 15 residues long. The V gene's germline CDR1 is MNHEY and CDR2 SVGEGT. The CDR3 loop is CASSHPGQGYYEQYF. CDR3 in DNA: TGTGCCAGCAGTCACCCGGGACAGGGGTACTACGAGCAGTACTTC.